This TCR beta chain was identified in a study of technical replicates of blood from several donors. The V end lost 1 base, the J end lost 10 bases, and 9 bases lay between the germline ends. CDR3 length: 12 residues. Germline CDR1 is MDHEN and CDR2 is SYDVKM. Libraries were prepared by immunoSEQ multiplex PCR; TCRdb keeps only in-frame clonotypes and omits some of them. The sample carries about 98,000 clones, around 95% recorded once. This sequence was found in a human donor in good health. The chain carries TRBV28 and TRBJ2-3, with D unclear. The sequencing input was T cells isolated from PBMCs. This chain's CDR3 is CASSLSGRSQYF. CDR3 DNA: TGTGCCAGCAGTTTATCGGGTAGATCGCAGTATTTT.